This TCR beta chain was captured by sequencing in a study of CD8+ T cells in alopecia areata. This clone was counted a few times. What it binds is unknown. TCR sequencing used cDNA made by reverse transcription of extracted RNA. Profiled with immunoSEQ multiplex PCR; TCRdb holds only in-frame clones, not every one. Of about 180,000 clones in the sample, 50% to 60% were seen once. The CDR3 spans 14 residues. Per germline, CDR1 SQVTM and CDR2 ANQGSEA. The ends lost 3 bases at V and 10 bases at J; junction bases unmatched: 9. Study results and limitations: Lesional scalp exceeded normal scalp in clonality, especially in alopecia totalis/universalis.

V gene TRBV29-1 combines with J gene TRBJ1-6, with 7 bases fitting TRBD1. This specimen consisted of CD4+ T cells sorted from blood, obtained at week 0. The TCR was taken from a human donor with alopecia areata. CDR3 DNA: TGCAGCGTTGACACAGGGGCTGCGGGATCACCCCTCCACTTT. It yields the protein CSVDTGAAGSPLHF. Full variable domain (outside the CDR3, taken from reference TRBV29-1 and TRBJ1-6): SAVISQKPSRDICQRGTSLTIQCQVDSQVTMMFWYRQQPGQSLTLIATANQGSEATYESGFVIDKFPISRPNLTFSTLTVSNMSPEDSSIYLCSVDTGAAGSPLHFGNGTRLTVT.